The T cell receptor (beta chain) under discussion was sequenced for a study of blood T cell repertoires in COVID-19. Study context: From T cells, B-cell-depleted T cells, or PBMCs came the material, which was cDNA or gDNA.

A word on this clone: Additional DNA sequences in this sample encode the identical CDR3.

The data were produced by immunoSEQ multiplex PCR, yet TCRdb's version contains in-frame clones alone and is incomplete. The sample holds roughly 250,000 clones, roughly 90% seen once. Among Cohort 3 donors, those recovered had two negative PCRs, clearance, or symptom resolution. The V gene's germline CDR1 is SGDLS and CDR2 YYNGEE. This CDR3 contains 15 residues. The germline V and J ends were trimmed by 0 bases and 1 base, with 10 bases remaining between them. The sequence was collected from a woman aged 45-59 years who had recovered from COVID-19. The specimen was PBMCs or T cells enriched from blood (not recorded which). The chain recombines TRBV9 with TRBJ1-1; no clear D. CDR3 DNA sequence: TGTGCCAGCAGCGTAGTTGGCACACCGAACACTGAAGCTTTCTTT. It translates to CASSVVGTPNTEAFF.